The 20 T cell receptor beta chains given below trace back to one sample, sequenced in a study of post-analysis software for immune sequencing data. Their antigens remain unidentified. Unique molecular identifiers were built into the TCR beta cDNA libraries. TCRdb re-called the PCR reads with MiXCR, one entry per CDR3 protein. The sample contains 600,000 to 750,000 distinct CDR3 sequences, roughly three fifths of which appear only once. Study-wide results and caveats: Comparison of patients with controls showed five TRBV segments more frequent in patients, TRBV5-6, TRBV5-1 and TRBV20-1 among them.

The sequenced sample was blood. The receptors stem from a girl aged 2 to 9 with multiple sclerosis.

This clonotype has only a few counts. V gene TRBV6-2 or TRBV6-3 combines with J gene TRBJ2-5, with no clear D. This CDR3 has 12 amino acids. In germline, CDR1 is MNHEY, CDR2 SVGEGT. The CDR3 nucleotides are TGTGGAGCCGGAGATTACCAAGAGACCCAGTACTTC. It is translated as CGAGDYQETQYF.

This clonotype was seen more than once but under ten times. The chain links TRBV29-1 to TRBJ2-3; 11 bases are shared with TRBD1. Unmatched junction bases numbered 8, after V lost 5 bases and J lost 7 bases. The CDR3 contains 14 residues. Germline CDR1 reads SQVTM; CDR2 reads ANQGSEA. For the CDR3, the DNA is TGCAGCGTTATTCCGGGACAGGGGGTATATACGCAGTATTTT. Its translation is CSVIPGQGVYTQYF.

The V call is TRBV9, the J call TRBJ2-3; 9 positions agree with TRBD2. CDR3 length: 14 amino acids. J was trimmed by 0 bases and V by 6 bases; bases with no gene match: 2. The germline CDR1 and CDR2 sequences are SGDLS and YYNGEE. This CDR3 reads CASNSGGSTDTQYF. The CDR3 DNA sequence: TGTGCCAGCAACAGCGGGGGGAGCACAGATACGCAGTATTTT.

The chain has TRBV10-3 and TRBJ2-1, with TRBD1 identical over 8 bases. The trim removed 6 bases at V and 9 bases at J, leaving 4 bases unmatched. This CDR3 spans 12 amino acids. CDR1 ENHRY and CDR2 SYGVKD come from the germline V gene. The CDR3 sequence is CAIRGTGGEQFF. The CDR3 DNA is TGTGCCATCAGGGGGACAGGTGGTGAGCAGTTCTTC.

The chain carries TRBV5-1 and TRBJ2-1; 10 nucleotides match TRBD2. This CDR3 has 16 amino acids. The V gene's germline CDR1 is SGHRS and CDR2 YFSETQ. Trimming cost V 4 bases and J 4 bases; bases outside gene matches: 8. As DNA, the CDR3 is TGCGCCAGCAGCCCAGCTGTAGCGGGGGGATACAATGAGCAGTTCTTC. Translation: CASSPAVAGGYNEQFF.

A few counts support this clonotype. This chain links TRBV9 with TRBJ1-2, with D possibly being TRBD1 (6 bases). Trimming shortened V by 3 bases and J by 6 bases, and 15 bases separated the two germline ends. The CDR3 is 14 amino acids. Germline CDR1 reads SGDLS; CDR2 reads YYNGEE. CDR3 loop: CASSALQGVDGYTF. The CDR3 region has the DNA TGTGCCAGCAGCGCTCTACAGGGAGTAGATGGCTACACCTTC.

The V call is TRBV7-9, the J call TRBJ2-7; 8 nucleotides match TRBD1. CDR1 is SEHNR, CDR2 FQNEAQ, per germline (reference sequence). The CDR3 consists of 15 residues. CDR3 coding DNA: TGTGCTACCGGAGGAAGGACAGGGCGCTCCTACGAGCAGTACTTC. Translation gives CATGGRTGRSYEQYF.

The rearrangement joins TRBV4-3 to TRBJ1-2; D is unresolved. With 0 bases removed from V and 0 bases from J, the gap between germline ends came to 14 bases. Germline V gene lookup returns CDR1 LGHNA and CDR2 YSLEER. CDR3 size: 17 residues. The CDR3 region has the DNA TGCGCCAGCAGCCAAGATTCTCCGAGCGGGGCTAACTATGGCTACACCTTC. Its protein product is CASSQDSPSGANYGYTF.

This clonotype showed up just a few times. The CDR3 reads CASSLGYLAAAYNEQFF. The CDR3 region has the DNA TGCGCCAGCAGCTTGGGGTATCTAGCGGCCGCCTACAATGAGCAGTTCTTC. The gene calls are TRBV5-1 and TRBJ2-1, with 7 bases lining up with TRBD2. The CDR3 is 17 residues long. Unmatched junction bases numbered 8, after V lost 0 bases and J lost 2 bases. Per germline, CDR1 SGHRS and CDR2 YFSETQ.

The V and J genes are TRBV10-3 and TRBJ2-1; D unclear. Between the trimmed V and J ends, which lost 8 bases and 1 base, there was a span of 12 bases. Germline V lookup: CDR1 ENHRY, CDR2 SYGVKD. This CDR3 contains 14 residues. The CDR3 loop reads CAIVGAPSYNEQFF. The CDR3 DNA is TGTGCCATCGTAGGCGCCCCTTCCTACAATGAGCAGTTCTTC.

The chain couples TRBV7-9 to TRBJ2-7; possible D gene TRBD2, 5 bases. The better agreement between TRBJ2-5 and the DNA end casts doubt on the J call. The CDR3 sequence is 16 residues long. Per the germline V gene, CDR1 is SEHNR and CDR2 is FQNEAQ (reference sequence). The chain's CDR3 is CASSSLGGRGWETQYF. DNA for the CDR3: TGTGCCAGCAGCTCGCTCGGAGGCCGCGGATGGGAGACCCAGTACTTC.

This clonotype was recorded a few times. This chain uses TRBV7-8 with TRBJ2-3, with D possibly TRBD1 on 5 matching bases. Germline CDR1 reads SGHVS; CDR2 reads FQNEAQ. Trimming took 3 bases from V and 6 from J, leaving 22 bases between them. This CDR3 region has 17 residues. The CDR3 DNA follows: TGTGCCAGCAGCTTGGGCGTGTCGGGCAGGGTTAACGATACGCAGTATTTT. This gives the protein CASSLGVSGRVNDTQYF.

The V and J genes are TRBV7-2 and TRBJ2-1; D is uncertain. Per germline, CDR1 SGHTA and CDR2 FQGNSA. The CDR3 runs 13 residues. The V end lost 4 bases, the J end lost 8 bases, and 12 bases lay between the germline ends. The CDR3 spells CASSSQIGDEQFF. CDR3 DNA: TGTGCCAGCAGCTCTCAAATCGGCGATGAGCAGTTCTTC.

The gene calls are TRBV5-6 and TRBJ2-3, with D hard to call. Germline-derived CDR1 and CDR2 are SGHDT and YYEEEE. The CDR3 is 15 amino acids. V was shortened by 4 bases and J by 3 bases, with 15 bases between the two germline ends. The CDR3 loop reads CASSRAGVATDTQYF. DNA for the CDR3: TGTGCCAGCAGCCGGGCAGGAGTAGCTACAGATACGCAGTATTTT.

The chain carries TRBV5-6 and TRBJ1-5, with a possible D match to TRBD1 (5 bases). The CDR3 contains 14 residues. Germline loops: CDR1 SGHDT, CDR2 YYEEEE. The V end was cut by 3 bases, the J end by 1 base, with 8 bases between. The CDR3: CASSSPGSNQPQHF. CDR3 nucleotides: TGTGCCAGCAGCTCCCCAGGGAGCAATCAGCCCCAGCATTTT.

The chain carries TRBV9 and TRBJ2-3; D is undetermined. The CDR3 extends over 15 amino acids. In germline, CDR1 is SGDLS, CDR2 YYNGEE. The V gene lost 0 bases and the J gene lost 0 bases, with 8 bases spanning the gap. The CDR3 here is CASSVGVSSTDTQYF. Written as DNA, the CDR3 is TGTGCCAGCAGCGTAGGGGTATCTAGCACAGATACGCAGTATTTT.

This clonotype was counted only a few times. CDR3 sequence reads: CASNSRLAGITDTQYF. CDR3 bases: TGTGCCAGCAACAGTCGACTAGCGGGGATCACAGATACGCAGTATTTT. The chain combines TRBV7-2 with TRBJ2-3, with 11 bases identical to TRBD2. CDR3 size: 16 residues. Per germline, CDR1 SGHTA and CDR2 FQGNSA. Losses at the gene ends were 7 bases for V and 2 bases for J; bases not matched to a gene: 8. The full variable domain, with the rest looked up from reference TRBV7-2 and TRBJ2-3, is GAGVSQSPSNKVTEKGKDVELRCDPISGHTALYWYRQSLGQGLEFLIYFQGNSAPDKSGLPSDRFSAERTGGSVSTLTIQRTQQEDSAVYLCASNSRLAGITDTQYFGPGTRLTVL.

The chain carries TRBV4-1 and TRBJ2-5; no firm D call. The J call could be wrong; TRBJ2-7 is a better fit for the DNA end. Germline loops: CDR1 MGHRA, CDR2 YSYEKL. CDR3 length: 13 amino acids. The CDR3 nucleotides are TGCGCCAGCAGCCAAGATAGCAGGAGCGAGCAGTACTTC. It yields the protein CASSQDSRSEQYF.

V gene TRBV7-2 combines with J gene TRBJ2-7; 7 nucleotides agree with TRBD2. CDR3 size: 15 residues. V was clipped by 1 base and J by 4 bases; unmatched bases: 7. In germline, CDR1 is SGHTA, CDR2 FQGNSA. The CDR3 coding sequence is TGTGCCAGCAGCTTAGACGGGGCTAGCGGATACGAGCAGTACTTC. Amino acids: CASSLDGASGYEQYF.

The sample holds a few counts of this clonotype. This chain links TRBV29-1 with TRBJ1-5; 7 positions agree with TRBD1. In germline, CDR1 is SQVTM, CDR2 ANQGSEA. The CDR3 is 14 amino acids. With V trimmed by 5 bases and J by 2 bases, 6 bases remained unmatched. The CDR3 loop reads CSVWTGSGNQPQHF. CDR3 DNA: TGCAGCGTTTGGACAGGCTCGGGCAATCAGCCCCAGCATTTT. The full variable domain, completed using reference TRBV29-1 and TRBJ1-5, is SAVISQKPSRDICQRGTSLTIQCQVDSQVTMMFWYRQQPGQSLTLIATANQGSEATYESGFVIDKFPISRPNLTFSTLTVSNMSPEDSSIYLCSVWTGSGNQPQHFGDGTRLSIL.